This section outlines one T cell receptor (beta chain) sequence together with its context. Its antigen is not known. The data belong to a study of T cell clones after liver transplantation. Overall study: Timepoints were pre-transplant, pre-withdrawal, and after withdrawal was completed or failed. Whole-study results and caveats: These preliminary findings come from unstandardized post-transplant sampling times.

Sorting of unstimulated PBMCs yielded separate CD3+CD4+ and CD3+CD8+ fractions. Libraries were prepared by immunoSEQ multiplex PCR; TCRdb keeps only in-frame clonotypes and omits some of them. This repertoire shows roughly 15,000 clones, approximately 82% found once; its top ten account for over 25%. Per the germline V gene, CDR1 is MNHEY and CDR2 is SVGAGI. Trimming shortened V by 0 bases and J by 8 bases, and 16 bases separated the two germline ends. The CDR3 extends over 16 amino acids. The TCR was taken from a human patient who received a liver transplant. Some T cells may originate from the graft donor. Specimen: CD8+ T cells from blood, collected roughly 50 months after liver transplant. The V gene is TRBV6-5, the J gene TRBJ1-4; TRBD1 is a possible D gene (5 bases). As DNA, the CDR3 is TGTGCCAGCAGTTACTCAGGGGCGACCGGGGCGGAAAAACTGTTTTTT. Its protein is CASSYSGATGAEKLFF.